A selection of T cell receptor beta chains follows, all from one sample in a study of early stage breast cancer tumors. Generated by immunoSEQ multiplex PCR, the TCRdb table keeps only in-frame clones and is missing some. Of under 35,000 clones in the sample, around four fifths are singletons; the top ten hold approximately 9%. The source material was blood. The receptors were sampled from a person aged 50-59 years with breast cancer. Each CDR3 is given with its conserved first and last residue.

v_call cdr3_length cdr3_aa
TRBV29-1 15 CSVPPWGLDGETQYF
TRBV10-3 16 CAISDDRRASSQPQHF
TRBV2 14 CASQGWTGGDTQYF
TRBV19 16 CASSIFLQQDRYGYTF
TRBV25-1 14 CASSEDALRETQYF
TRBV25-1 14 CASSKGHRTDTQYF
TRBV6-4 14 CASRQGQETGELFF
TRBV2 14 CASTQDRRRTEAFF
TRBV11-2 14 CASSLVQGSYEQYF
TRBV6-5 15 CASTNPGAGRETQYF
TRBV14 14 CASSQDPGGYGYTF
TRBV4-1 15 CASSQVLSGEATQYF
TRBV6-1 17 CASSEAVAGTFTDTQYF
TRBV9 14 CASSVFDTGNTIYF
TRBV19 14 CASTVGTGFGEQYF
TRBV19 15 CASSIGTDGDEKLFF
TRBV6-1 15 CASSPLGGAYNEQFF
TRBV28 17 CASSLMNRGRNTGELFF
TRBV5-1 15 CASSLGQTNTGELFF
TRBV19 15 CASRGTTGANYGYTF
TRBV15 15 CATSRVQQAQETQYF
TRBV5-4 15 CASSPGQFQNTEAFF
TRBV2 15 CASSGQGMGNSPLHF
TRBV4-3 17 CASSQEDGRAYLGELFF
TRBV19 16 CASSYGGRRTNEKLFF
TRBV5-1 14 CASSLGQGGEKLFF
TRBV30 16 CAWNRPQTGSTDTQYF
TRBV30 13 CAWSERGGRPQHF
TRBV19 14 CASSIWTAREKLFF
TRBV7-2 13 CASSSRNYNEQFF
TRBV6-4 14 CASSDSGQGETQYF
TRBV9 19 CASSVAGGSDRVGTGELFF
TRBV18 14 CASQGLAGEGEQFF
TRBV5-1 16 CASSLVGRGRNQPQHF
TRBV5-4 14 CASRDSSSYNEQFF
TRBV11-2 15 CASSLNRDTSYEQYF
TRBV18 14 CASSPAGTTDTQYF
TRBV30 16 CAWFPGLAGVGNEQFF
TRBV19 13 CASTMHGTDTQYF
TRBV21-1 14 CASSKGSLDQPQHF
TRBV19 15 CASSIGAGRQETQYF
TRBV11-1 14 CASSSNPGTDTQYF